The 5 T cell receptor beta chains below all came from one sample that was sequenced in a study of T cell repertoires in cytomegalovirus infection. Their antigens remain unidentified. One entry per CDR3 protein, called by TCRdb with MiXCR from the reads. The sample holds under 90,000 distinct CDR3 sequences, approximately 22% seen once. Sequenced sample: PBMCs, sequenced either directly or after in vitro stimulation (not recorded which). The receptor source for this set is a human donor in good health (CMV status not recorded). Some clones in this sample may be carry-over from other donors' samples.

The CDR3 nucleotides read TGTGCCACCAGCAGGGGACAGGGGGCGAGTTGGGAGCAGTTCTTC. Translating it yields CATSRGQGASWEQFF. The chain has TRBV15 and TRBJ2-1; 12 nucleotides line up with TRBD1. Per the germline V gene, CDR1 is LNHNV and CDR2 is YYDKDF (reference sequence). The CDR3 loop spans 15 amino acids. J gave up 10 bases and V 3 bases, and 7 bases lay outside the gene matches.

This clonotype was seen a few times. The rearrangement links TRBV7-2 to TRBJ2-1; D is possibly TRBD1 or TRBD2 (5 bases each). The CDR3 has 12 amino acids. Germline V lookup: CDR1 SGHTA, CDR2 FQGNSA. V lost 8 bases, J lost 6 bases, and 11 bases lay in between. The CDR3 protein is CASLGGGNEQFF. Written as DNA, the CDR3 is TGTGCCAGCCTAGGTGGGGGCAATGAGCAGTTCTTC. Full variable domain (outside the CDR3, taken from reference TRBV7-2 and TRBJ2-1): GAGVSQSPSNKVTEKGKDVELRCDPISGHTALYWYRQSLGQGLEFLIYFQGNSAPDKSGLPSDRFSAERTGGSVSTLTIQRTQQEDSAVYLCASLGGGNEQFFGPGTRLTVL.

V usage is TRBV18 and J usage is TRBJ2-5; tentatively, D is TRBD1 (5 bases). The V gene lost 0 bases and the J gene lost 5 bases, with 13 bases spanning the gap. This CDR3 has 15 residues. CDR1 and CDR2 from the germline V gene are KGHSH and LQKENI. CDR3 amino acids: CASSPPGRAVETQYF. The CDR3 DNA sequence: TGTGCCAGCTCACCACCCGGCAGGGCGGTCGAGACCCAGTACTTC.

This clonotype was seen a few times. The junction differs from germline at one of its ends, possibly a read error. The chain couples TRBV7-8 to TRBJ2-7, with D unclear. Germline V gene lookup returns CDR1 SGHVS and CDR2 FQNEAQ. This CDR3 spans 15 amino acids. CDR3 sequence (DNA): TGTGCCAGCAGCCCCGTCTGGGCAGACACCTCCTATTTGCACTTC. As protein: CASSPVWADTSYLHF. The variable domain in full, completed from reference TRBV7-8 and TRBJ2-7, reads GAGVSQSPRYKVAKRGQDVALRCDPISGHVSLFWYQQALGQGPEFLTYFQNEAQLDKSGLPSDRFFAERPEGSVSTLKIQRTQQEDSAVYLCASSPVWADTSYLHFGPGTRLTVT.

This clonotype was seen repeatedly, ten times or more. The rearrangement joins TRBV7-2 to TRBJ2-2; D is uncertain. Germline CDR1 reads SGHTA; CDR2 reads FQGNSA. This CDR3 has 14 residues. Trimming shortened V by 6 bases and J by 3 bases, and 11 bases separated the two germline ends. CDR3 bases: TGTGCCAGCAGTCGGGTAGTACACACCGGGGAGCTGTTTTTT. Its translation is CASSRVVHTGELFF.